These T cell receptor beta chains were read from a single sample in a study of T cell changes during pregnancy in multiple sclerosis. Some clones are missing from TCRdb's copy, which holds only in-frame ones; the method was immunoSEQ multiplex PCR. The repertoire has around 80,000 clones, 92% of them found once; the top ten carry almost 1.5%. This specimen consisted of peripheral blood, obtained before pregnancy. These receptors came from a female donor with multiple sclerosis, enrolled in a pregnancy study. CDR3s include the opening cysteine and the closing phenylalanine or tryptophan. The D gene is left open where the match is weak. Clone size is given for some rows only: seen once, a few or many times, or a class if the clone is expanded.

CASSGNRGDHGYTF	TGTGCCAGCAGCGGAAACAGGGGCGACCATGGCTACACCTTC	TRBJ1-2	-	TRBD1	TRBV11-2
CAWMEDSNYGYTF	TGTGCCTGGATGGAGGACAGTAACTATGGCTACACCTTC	TRBJ1-2	-	-	TRBV30
CASSLGRGSGNTIYF	TGTGCCAGCAGCTTAGGAAGGGGCTCTGGAAACACCATATATTTT	TRBJ1-3	-	-	TRBV13
CASSQDTDTYEQYF	TGCGCCAGCAGCCAAGACACAGATACCTACGAGCAGTACTTC	TRBJ2-7	-	-	TRBV4-1
CARSFPPGLAGRGTDTQYF	TGTGCCAGAAGCTTTCCACCGGGACTAGCGGGGAGAGGCACAGATACGCAGTATTTT	TRBJ2-3	-	TRBD2	TRBV5-3
CASSEYFAGRGHGYTF	TGTGCCAGCAGTGAATATTTTGCAGGCAGGGGGCATGGCTACACCTTC	TRBJ1-2	-	TRBD1	TRBV25-1
CASSLIRSTDTQYF	TGTGCCAGCAGTTTGATCAGGAGCACAGATACGCAGTATTTT	TRBJ2-3	-	-	TRBV27
CASSVGGSPYEQYF	TGTGCCAGCAGTGTCGGGGGTTCCCCCTACGAGCAGTACTTC	TRBJ2-7	-	-	TRBV2
CASSYRTYGSYEQYF	TGTGCCAGCAGTTATAGGACTTACGGCTCCTACGAGCAGTACTTC	TRBJ2-7	-	-	TRBV6-5
CASKRIAGEGYTF	TGTGCCAGCAAGAGAATAGCCGGAGAGGGCTACACCTTC	TRBJ1-2	-	-	TRBV27
CASSPGQGTETQYF	TGCGCCAGCAGCCCGGGACAGGGTACCGAGACCCAGTACTTC	TRBJ2-5	-	TRBD1	TRBV5-1
CASSSGQPLNTEAFF	TGCGCCAGCAGCTCTGGACAGCCCTTGAACACTGAAGCTTTCTTT	TRBJ1-1	-	-	TRBV5-1
CASSPRGPGELFF	TGTGCCAGCAGCCCAAGGGGGCCCGGGGAGCTGTTTTTT	TRBJ2-2	few	TRBD1	TRBV9
CASRNRFLDTEAFF	TGTGCCAGCAGGAACAGGTTTCTAGACACTGAAGCTTTCTTT	TRBJ1-1	-	-	TRBV2
CASSYQTGTGSYEQYF	TGTGCCAGCAGTTACCAGACCGGGACAGGCTCCTACGAGCAGTACTTC	TRBJ2-7	-	TRBD1	TRBV6-6
CASSLNKQGNGYTF	TGTGCCAGCAGCTTAAACAAACAGGGAAATGGCTACACCTTC	TRBJ1-2	-	-	TRBV7-9
CASREIAKNIQYF	TGTGCCAGCAGGGAGATAGCCAAAAACATTCAGTACTTC	TRBJ2-4	few	-	TRBV4-2
CAISQGGPQETQYF	TGTGCCATCAGCCAGGGTGGACCCCAAGAGACCCAGTACTTC	TRBJ2-5	-	-	TRBV10-3
CASSQRDREDGESGNTIYF	TGCGCCAGCAGTCAAAGGGACAGGGAGGATGGGGAGTCTGGAAACACCATATATTTT	TRBJ1-3	-	TRBD1	TRBV23-1
CASRATGSSNTEAFF	TGTGCCAGCAGAGCTACGGGAAGCTCTAACACTGAAGCTTTCTTT	TRBJ1-1	-	-	TRBV6-4
CASSPHDRPYGYTF	TGCGCCAGCAGCCCTCACGACAGGCCCTATGGCTACACCTTC	TRBJ1-2	-	-	TRBV5-1
CASSPRHDQETQYF	TGTGCCAGCAGCCCGAGACACGACCAAGAGACCCAGTACTTC	TRBJ2-5	-	-	TRBV9
CATSRAGQGGEKLFF	TGTGCCACCAGCAGAGCGGGCCAGGGTGGAGAAAAACTGTTTTTT	TRBJ1-4	once	-	TRBV15
CSVEVPGFYGNTIYF	TGCAGCGTTGAAGTACCAGGGTTTTACGGAAACACCATATATTTT	TRBJ1-3	-	-	TRBV29-1
CASSPTPGRYFSPLHF	TGTGCCAGCAGCCCGACCCCCGGGAGGTATTTTTCACCCCTCCACTTT	TRBJ1-6	-	-	TRBV21-1
CASSLGRSYNEQFF	TGTGCCAGCAGTTTAGGTCGGTCCTACAATGAGCAGTTCTTC	TRBJ2-1	-	-	TRBV27
CASSLDRVWNTEAFF	TGCGCCAGCAGCTTGGATCGGGTCTGGAACACTGAAGCTTTCTTT	TRBJ1-1	-	-	TRBV5-1
CASSQDRDWTALSNEQYF	TGCGCCAGCAGCCAAGATCGGGACTGGACGGCCTTGAGCAACGAGCAGTACTTC	TRBJ2-7	-	-	TRBV4-1